This entry lists 26 T cell receptor beta chains sequenced from one sample in a study of T-cell reconstitution after alpha-beta-depleted transplantation in children. Unique molecular identifiers tagged the TCRbeta library. TCRdb called the PCR reads again in MiXCR, with one record for every CDR3 protein. The table includes 380,000 or so distinct CDR3 sequences, 13% detected once. The sample here was PBMCs, taken from the stem cell graft. Every receptor here comes from a human donor who donated a stem cell graft to a child with Fanconi anemia.

There are many counts of this clonotype. The chain recombines TRBV15 with TRBJ1-4, with D perhaps matching TRBD1 (6 bases). The CDR3 loop spans 13 amino acids. Trimming shortened V by 2 bases and J by 7 bases, and 8 bases separated the two germline ends. The germline V gene has CDR1 LNHNV and CDR2 YYDKDF (reference sequence). The CDR3 is CATSRSTGEKLFF. The DNA of the CDR3 is TGTGCCACCAGCAGATCGACAGGTGAAAAACTGTTTTTT.

The gene calls are TRBV3-1 and TRBJ2-5; D is unresolved. The V end lost 5 bases, the J end lost 5 bases, and 15 bases lay between the germline ends. CDR1 LGHDT and CDR2 YNNKEL come from the germline V gene (reference sequence). The length of the CDR3 is 14 residues. CDR3 in DNA: TGTGCCAGCAGCTTCCGACGGGCCGGGGAGACCCAGTACTTC. Its translation is CASSFRRAGETQYF.

This clonotype was counted between two and nine times. The rearrangement uses TRBV10-2 and TRBJ2-1; TRBD1 is a possible D gene (6 bases). CDR1 and CDR2 from the germline V gene are WSHSY and SAAADI. Trimming took 3 bases from V and 0 from J, leaving 9 bases between them. The CDR3 extends over 15 amino acids. CDR3 in DNA: TGCGCCAGCAGTGATTACAGGGACTCCTACAATGAGCAGTTCTTC. Translation: CASSDYRDSYNEQFF.

The chain carries TRBV5-1 and TRBJ2-2; D is unclear. V was shortened by 4 bases and J by 7 bases, with 14 bases between the two germline ends. The germline V gene encodes CDR1 SGHRS and CDR2 YFSETQ. The CDR3 is 14 amino acids. Here the CDR3 reads CASSPDIYSGELFF. Written as DNA, the CDR3 is TGCGCCAGCAGCCCAGACATTTACAGCGGGGAGCTGTTTTTT.

This rearrangement joins TRBV7-2 to TRBJ2-5; D unclear. CDR3 size: 12 residues. In germline, CDR1 is SGHTA, CDR2 FQGNSA. Trimming stripped 3 bases from V and 4 bases from J, with 6 bases between. CDR3 protein: CASSFKGETQYF. DNA of the CDR3: TGTGCCAGCAGCTTTAAAGGAGAGACCCAGTACTTC.

The V gene is TRBV20-1, the J gene TRBJ2-3; TRBD2 matches 8 bases. Trimming cost V 3 bases and J 9 bases; bases outside gene matches: 11. There are 14 residues in the CDR3. Germline V gene data show CDR1 as DFQATT and CDR2 as SNEGSKA (reference sequence). In nucleotides, the CDR3 is TGCAGTGCTAGTATGCGGGGGGCCCCCCTGACGCAGTATTTT. This sequence encodes CSASMRGAPLTQYF.

In this sample, this clonotype turned up a few times. This sequence joins TRBV18 and TRBJ2-3; possibly TRBD2 for D (6 bases). V lost 6 bases to trimming and J lost 5 bases, with 21 bases between them. This CDR3 region has 16 residues. Germline V lookup: CDR1 KGHSH, CDR2 LQKENI. The DNA for the CDR3 is TGTGCCAGCTCGCCCCCCCGGGGCGGGACCGGAGATACGCAGTATTTT. It translates to CASSPPRGGTGDTQYF.

This clonotype was counted many times. The chain combines TRBV6-5 with TRBJ1-5; 8 bases match TRBD1. The CDR3 extends over 15 amino acids. Trimming removed 5 bases from V and 6 bases from J; junction bases left unmatched: 9. Per the germline V gene, CDR1 is MNHEY and CDR2 is SVGAGI. CDR3 amino acids: CASSPSDRGFQPQHF. Written as DNA, the CDR3 is TGTGCCAGCAGTCCCAGCGACAGGGGTTTTCAGCCCCAGCATTTT.

In this sample, this clonotype turned up a few times. The rearrangement uses TRBV12-3 or TRBV12-4 and TRBJ2-1; D unresolved. The ends were cut back, 2 bases at V and 0 bases at J, with 8 bases in the middle. The CDR3 is 15 amino acids. CDR3: CASSLKVSSYNEQFF. DNA of the CDR3: TGTGCCAGCAGTTTAAAGGTCAGCTCCTACAATGAGCAGTTCTTC.

Only a few counts were recorded for this clonotype. One end of the junction fails to match germline, which may point to a read error. The rearrangement joins TRBV10-2 to TRBJ2-1; the match to TRBD2 covers 11 bases. This CDR3 has 15 amino acids. Germline V gives CDR1 WSHSY, CDR2 SAAADI. The CDR3 spells CASSGLAGSYDEQFF. In nucleotides, the CDR3 is TGCGCCAGCAGTGGACTAGCGGGATCCTACGATGAGCAGTTCTTC.

Ten or more counts support this clonotype. This sequence joins TRBV7-2 and TRBJ2-1; 7 bases fit TRBD1. V was pared by 4 bases and J by 5 bases, with 8 bases of the junction left unmatched. Germline V gene data show CDR1 as SGHTA and CDR2 as FQGNSA. The CDR3 is made up of 15 amino acids. CDR3 sequence: CASSSQGMGNNEQFF. The CDR3 DNA sequence: TGTGCCAGCAGCTCACAGGGGATGGGCAACAATGAGCAGTTCTTC. Full variable domain (remainder filled in from reference TRBV7-2 and TRBJ2-1): GAGVSQSPSNKVTEKGKDVELRCDPISGHTALYWYRQSLGQGLEFLIYFQGNSAPDKSGLPSDRFSAERTGGSVSTLTIQRTQQEDSAVYLCASSSQGMGNNEQFFGPGTRLTVL.

CDR3 sequence: CASSSYRGFGSPLHF. In DNA, the CDR3 is TGTGCCAGCAGCTCCTACAGGGGATTCGGTTCACCCCTCCACTTT. J is TRBJ1-6 and V is TRBV5-6, with TRBD1 matching 7 bases. The CDR3 runs to 15 residues. The V gene end was trimmed by 3 bases and the J gene end by 9 bases; junction bases not matched to a gene: 9. Germline-derived CDR1 and CDR2 are SGHDT and YYEEEE.

This rearrangement joins TRBV30 to TRBJ1-2; TRBD1 might be the D (6 bases). V was trimmed by 3 bases and J by 8 bases, leaving 7 bases between them. This CDR3 region has 10 residues. Germline lookup yields CDR1 GTSNPN and CDR2 SVGIG (reference sequence). CDR3 bases: TGTGCCTGGAGACAGGGAGGCTACACCTTC. The encoded protein is CAWRQGGYTF. Together with reference TRBV30 and TRBJ1-2, the CDR3 gives the full variable domain: SQTIHQWPATLVQPVGSPLSLECTVEGTSNPNLYWYRQAAGRGLQLLFYSVGIGQISSEVPQNLSASRPQDRQFILSSKKLLLSDSGFYLCAWRQGGYTFGSGTRLTVV.

This clonotype was seen a few times. This sequence joins TRBV7-9 and TRBJ1-3; TRBD1 is a possible D gene (5 bases). The CDR3 runs to 15 residues. Trimming took 4 bases from V and 0 from J, leaving 10 bases between them. Germline CDR1 and CDR2: SEHNR and FQNEAQ (reference sequence). In DNA form, the CDR3 reads TGTGCCAGCAGCTCGGGACGCCACTCTGGAAACACCATATATTTT. It translates to CASSSGRHSGNTIYF.

The gene calls are TRBV20-1 and TRBJ2-1, with TRBD1 matching over 7 bases. The junction had 14 bases not matched to a gene; V was cut back by 8 bases and J by 1 base. The CDR3 length is 16 residues. Germline assignment: CDR1 DFQATT and CDR2 SNEGSKA (reference sequence). The CDR3 sequence: CSPKPRTGNSYNEQFF. Written as DNA, the CDR3 is TGCAGTCCGAAACCGAGGACAGGCAATTCCTACAATGAGCAGTTCTTC.

This clonotype came up a few times. The CDR3 protein is CASSQGPRQGTQPQHF. The CDR3 coding sequence is TGTGCCAGCAGCCAAGGTCCTCGACAGGGTACTCAGCCCCAGCATTTT. V is TRBV3-1 and J is TRBJ1-5; 7 bases fit TRBD1. Trimming removed 1 base from V and 6 bases from J; junction bases left unmatched: 9. The CDR3 is 16 residues long. The germline V gene encodes CDR1 LGHDT and CDR2 YNNKEL (reference sequence).

J is TRBJ1-1 and V is TRBV20-1; D might be TRBD1 (5 bases). CDR1 and CDR2 (germline): DFQATT, SNEGSKA (reference sequence). The CDR3 is 15 residues long. The V end was cut by 0 bases, the J end by 1 base, with 12 bases between. The CDR3 DNA sequence: TGCAGTGCTAGAGATCGGGGCAGGGAGAACACTGAAGCTTTCTTT. Translated, it gives CSARDRGRENTEAFF.

This clonotype has at least ten counts. The chain couples TRBV27 to TRBJ1-2; weak D call: TRBD1 (5 bases). Between the trimmed V and J ends, which lost 6 bases and 2 bases, there was a span of 10 bases. CDR1 MNHEY and CDR2 SMNVEV come from the germline V gene (reference sequence). The CDR3 has 13 amino acids. As DNA, the CDR3 is TGTGCCAGCAGCAGGGCCCCGAACTATGGCTACACCTTC. As protein: CASSRAPNYGYTF.

The CDR3 loop reads CASSFGVVKVGEKLFF. The CDR3 region has the DNA TGCGCCAGCAGCTTCGGGGTCGTAAAAGTCGGCGAAAAACTGTTTTTT. The chain is built from TRBV4-3 and TRBJ1-4; no clear D gene. Germline CDR1 LGHNA, CDR2 YSLEER. V lost 5 bases and J lost 8, with 21 bases in between. CDR3 size: 16 residues.

The rearrangement links TRBV29-1 to TRBJ1-1, with D maybe TRBD1 (5 bases). Trimming took 4 bases from V and 0 from J, leaving 15 bases between them. The CDR3 contains 15 residues. The germline gives CDR1 SQVTM, CDR2 ANQGSEA. This CDR3 is CSVGGVGSLNTEAFF. Here the CDR3 DNA reads TGCAGCGTTGGAGGGGTCGGTTCCCTGAACACTGAAGCTTTCTTT.

This chain uses TRBV13 with TRBJ1-2; D possibly corresponds to TRBD1 (5 bases). Germline CDR1 is PRHDT and CDR2 is FYEKMQ (reference sequence). The CDR3 spans 16 residues. V was trimmed by 5 bases and J by 5 bases, leaving 21 bases between them. CDR3 amino acids: CASSQNTGGLMYGYTF. The CDR3 nucleotides read TGTGCCAGCAGCCAAAACACTGGGGGACTGATGTATGGCTACACCTTC.

J is TRBJ2-2 and V is TRBV10-1; TRBD2 aligns across 12 bases. CDR3 length equals 17 residues. The J segment lost 3 bases and the V segment lost 5 bases, leaving 7 bases of the junction unmatched. Germline V lookup: CDR1 WNHNN, CDR2 SYGVQD (reference sequence). CDR3 DNA: TGCGCCAGCAGTCCCGCGGGACTAGCGGGTTACACCGGGGAGCTGTTTTTT. It yields the protein CASSPAGLAGYTGELFF.

This clonotype has only a few counts. The chain is built from TRBV13 and TRBJ2-7; TRBD2 agrees at 7 bases. The germline CDR1 and CDR2 sequences are PRHDT and FYEKMQ (reference sequence). The CDR3 extends over 14 amino acids. With 5 bases clipped from V and 6 bases from J, the junction kept 10 bases outside the gene matches. This chain's CDR3 is CASSPQRGPGEQYF. For the CDR3, the DNA is TGTGCCAGCAGCCCCCAGCGGGGCCCCGGCGAGCAGTACTTC. Full variable domain (remainder filled in from reference TRBV13 and TRBJ2-7): AAGVIQSPRHLIKEKRETATLKCYPIPRHDTVYWYQQGPGQDPQFLISFYEKMQSDKGSIPDRFSAQQFSDYHSELNMSSLELGDSALYFCASSPQRGPGEQYFGPGTRLTVT.

This chain connects TRBV12-5 to TRBJ1-1, with 8 bases lining up with TRBD1. J gave up 2 bases and V 5 bases, and 4 bases lay outside the gene matches. The CDR3 has 14 amino acids. Per the germline V gene, CDR1 is LGHNT and CDR2 is FRNRAP. The CDR3 DNA reads as TGTGCTAGTGGTGCCAGGGGGCAAAACACTGAAGCTTTCTTT. It codes for CASGARGQNTEAFF. The variable domain in full, completed from reference TRBV12-5 and TRBJ1-1, reads DARVTQTPRHKVTEMGQEVTMRCQPILGHNTVFWYRQTMMQGLELLAYFRNRAPLDDSGMPKDRFSAEMPDATLATLKIQPSEPRDSAVYFCASGARGQNTEAFFGQGTRLTVV.

This clonotype was counted a few times. This sequence joins TRBV4-3 and TRBJ2-2; D gene uncertain. Per the germline V gene, CDR1 is LGHNA and CDR2 is YSLEER. Trimming cost V 0 bases and J 3 bases, with 2 bases left between them. This CDR3 region has 13 residues. CDR3 amino acids: CASSQEHTGELFF. In DNA, the CDR3 is TGCGCCAGCAGCCAAGAACACACCGGGGAGCTGTTTTTT.

This clonotype was counted only a few times. In nucleotides, the CDR3 is TGTGCCAGCAGCGCCGGGACTAGCGGGGGCGGTACGCAGTATTTT. Amino acids: CASSAGTSGGGTQYF. The J gene is TRBJ2-3, the V gene TRBV5-4; 14 bases agree with TRBD2. Germline CDR1 is SGHNT and CDR2 is YYREEE (reference sequence). The CDR3 runs to 15 residues. With V trimmed by 4 bases and J by 8 bases, 6 bases remained unmatched.